The 4 T cell receptor beta chains presented below share a single source sample, sequenced in a study of blood T cell repertoires in COVID-19. Method: immunoSEQ multiplex PCR; TCRdb's copy keeps in-frame clones and lacks some. This sample carries around 90,000 clones, about 90% of them seen once, and the ten largest clones take roughly 2%. Sample: peripheral blood. The receptor set was obtained from a middle-aged man with COVID-19, enrolled during active disease.

This clone was recorded only once. This chain links TRBV10-3 with TRBJ2-3, with TRBD2 identical over 9 bases. Trimming removed 7 bases from V and 2 bases from J; junction bases left unmatched: 4. Germline CDR1 and CDR2: ENHRY and SYGVKD. The CDR3 totals 14 residues. The CDR3 DNA is TGTGCCATCATGGCGGGGGGGTTCACAGATACGCAGTATTTT. Protein product: CAIMAGGFTDTQYF.

V is TRBV28 and J is TRBJ2-7; maybe TRBD2 (5 bases). Deletions cut 6 bases from V and 9 bases from J, with 18 bases between. The CDR3 runs 13 residues. Germline V gene data show CDR1 as MDHEN and CDR2 as SYDVKM. The CDR3, as DNA: TGTGCCAGCAGAACGCCCGGAACCGCGGGGCAGTACTTC. Amino acids: CASRTPGTAGQYF. The full variable domain, rest sourced from reference TRBV28 and TRBJ2-7, is DVKVTQSSRYLVKRTGEKVFLECVQDMDHENMFWYRQDPGLGLRLIYFSYDVKMKEKGDIPEGYSVSREKKERFSLILESASTNQTSMYLCASRTPGTAGQYFGPGTRLTVT.

J is TRBJ2-1 and V is TRBV19, with 8 nucleotides matching TRBD2. CDR3 length: 16 residues. Trimming at V came to 0 bases and at J to 1 base, leaving 2 bases not matched to a gene. The germline gives CDR1 LNHDA, CDR2 SQIVND (reference sequence). CDR3 region: CASSIDGGRSYNEQFF. The CDR3 DNA follows: TGTGCCAGTAGTATAGATGGCGGGAGGTCCTACAATGAGCAGTTCTTC.

The CDR3 loop reads CASSLIGGGPYNEQFF. The CDR3 nucleotides are TGTGCCAGCAGCCTTATTGGGGGGGGCCCCTACAATGAGCAGTTCTTC. The rearrangement joins TRBV14 to TRBJ2-1; the D gene is possibly TRBD2 (7 bases). Deletions cut 4 bases from V and 2 bases from J, with 15 bases between. Germline lookup yields CDR1 SGHDN and CDR2 FVKESK. The CDR3 is made up of 16 amino acids.